This T cell receptor (beta chain) was identified in a study of OX40 agonist ivuxolimab in advanced cancers. Looking at the study overall: An anti-OX40 (CD134) antibody with agonistic activity, ivuxolimab, was administered to patients. Aged roughly 20 to 85 with a mean of roughly 63 years, they were around 83% male.

Profiled with immunoSEQ multiplex PCR; TCRdb holds only in-frame clones, not every one. The profile covers roughly 83,000 clones, with 75% to 95% appearing a single time and more than 7% taken by the ten largest. V lost 3 bases to trimming and J lost 4 bases; unmatched junction nucleotides: 11. The CDR3 extends over 16 amino acids. Per the germline V gene, CDR1 is MNHEY and CDR2 is SMNVEV (reference sequence). The source is an adult with an advanced solid tumor such as melanoma, head and neck, liver or kidney cancer. This chain uses TRBV27 with TRBJ1-1; 7 nucleotides agree with TRBD1. The material was CD4+ or CD8+ T cells sorted from blood, obtained in a trial of the OX40 agonist ivuxolimab. The CDR3 is CASSLLKRGRSTEAFF. CDR3 sequence (DNA): TGTGCCAGCAGTTTGTTGAAGAGGGGGCGGAGCACTGAAGCTTTCTTT.